The 21 T cell receptor beta chains listed next were all sequenced from one sample in a study of T cell responses to AZD1222 COVID-19 vaccine. Only in-frame clones appear in the TCRdb table, and some are missing; sequencing was by immunoSEQ multiplex PCR. The data contain about 130,000 clones, around 90% of them singletons. The input for sequencing was peripheral blood, taken 28 days after the second AZD1222 dose. The receptor source for this set is an adult who received the AZD1222 COVID-19 vaccine.

CDR3 protein: CASSLKDRAYGYTF. The CDR3 DNA reads TGTGCCAGCAGCTTAAAGGACAGGGCCTATGGCTACACCTTC. The chain carries TRBV7-2 and TRBJ1-2; 8 bases agree with TRBD1. The CDR3 is 14 amino acids. The germline V gene has CDR1 SGHTA and CDR2 FQGNSA. After removal of 2 bases from V and 4 bases from J, the junction contained 3 bases not matched to a gene.

The chain joins TRBV30 to TRBJ1-5; no clear D. The V gene's germline CDR1 is GTSNPN and CDR2 SVGIG (reference sequence). The CDR3 runs 14 residues. V shed 3 bases and J shed 1 base, with 10 bases lying between them. CDR3 loop: CAWSPVGSNQPQHF. CDR3 DNA sequence: TGTGCCTGGAGCCCGGTGGGGAGCAATCAGCCCCAGCATTTT. Full variable domain (rest looked up from reference TRBV30 and TRBJ1-5): SQTIHQWPATLVQPVGSPLSLECTVEGTSNPNLYWYRQAAGRGLQLLFYSVGIGQISSEVPQNLSASRPQDRQFILSSKKLLLSDSGFYLCAWSPVGSNQPQHFGDGTRLSIL.

This clone has just one count. This chain's CDR3 is CASSLRTETQYF. CDR3 coding DNA: TGTGCCAGCAGCTTGAGGACAGAGACCCAGTACTTC. The rearrangement joins TRBV5-5 to TRBJ2-5; D not resolved. The CDR3 length is 12 residues. The germline V and J ends were trimmed by 1 base and 4 bases, with 5 bases remaining between them. Per germline, CDR1 SGHKS and CDR2 YYEKEE (reference sequence).

This clone was counted between two and nine times. The chain links TRBV5-1 to TRBJ2-7, with 12 bases identical to TRBD1. V trimming: 2 bases; J trimming: 7 bases; junction bases outside the gene matches: 7. Germline loops: CDR1 SGHRS, CDR2 YFSETQ. The CDR3 loop spans 15 amino acids. The CDR3 here is CASSFTGQGAGEQYF. The CDR3 DNA reads as TGCGCCAGCAGCTTTACGGGACAGGGGGCTGGGGAGCAGTACTTC. The full variable domain, rest sourced from reference TRBV5-1 and TRBJ2-7, is KAGVTQTPRYLIKTRGQQVTLSCSPISGHRSVSWYQQTPGQGLQFLFEYFSETQRNKGNFPGRFSGRQFSNSRSEMNVSTLELGDSALYLCASSFTGQGAGEQYFGPGTRLTVT.

V gene TRBV29-1 combines with J gene TRBJ2-3; 9 bases fit TRBD2. CDR3 length: 14 amino acids. The germline V gene has CDR1 SQVTM and CDR2 ANQGSEA. V was pared by 3 bases and J by 4 bases, with 5 bases of the junction left unmatched. The CDR3 sequence: CSVDSGRKADTQYF. CDR3 DNA: TGCAGCGTTGATAGCGGGAGAAAGGCAGATACGCAGTATTTT.

This chain links TRBV7-9 with TRBJ2-1; the D is unclear. Germline V CDR1 and CDR2: SEHNR, FQNEAQ (reference sequence). The CDR3 spans 12 residues. V was trimmed by 7 bases and J by 10 bases, leaving 14 bases between them. The chain's CDR3 is CASTPHTGEQFF. For the CDR3, the DNA is TGTGCCAGCACCCCTCACACCGGGGAGCAGTTCTTC.

The V and J genes are TRBV13 and TRBJ2-7; 8 nucleotides line up with TRBD2. V dropped 6 bases and J dropped 3; count of bases not matched to a gene: 4. The CDR3 loop spans 13 amino acids. CDR1 PRHDT and CDR2 FYEKMQ come from the germline V gene (reference sequence). The CDR3 reads CASRKSGSYEQYF. In DNA form, the CDR3 reads TGTGCCAGCAGGAAAAGCGGGAGCTACGAGCAGTACTTC.

This chain uses TRBV5-1 with TRBJ2-1, with D possibly TRBD1 on 5 matching bases. The CDR3 is made up of 14 amino acids. V was shortened by 2 bases and J by 5 bases, with 11 bases between the two germline ends. The germline gives CDR1 SGHRS, CDR2 YFSETQ. The CDR3 DNA follows: TGCGCCAGCAGCTTAGGGGATTTGAACAATGAGCAGTTCTTC. It encodes CASSLGDLNNEQFF.

The genes are TRBV27 and TRBJ2-1; 8 nucleotides agree with TRBD2. Germline CDR1 MNHEY, CDR2 SMNVEV (reference sequence). The CDR3 spans 15 residues. V lost 5 bases and J lost 2; bases outside the gene matches: 5. This CDR3 is CASSKRGPAYNEQFF. DNA of the CDR3: TGTGCCAGCAGTAAGCGGGGGCCTGCCTACAATGAGCAGTTCTTC.

This sequence joins TRBV14 and TRBJ2-7; TRBD1 matches at 7 bases. CDR3 size: 14 residues. V dropped 4 bases and J dropped 0; count of bases not matched to a gene: 3. CDR1 and CDR2 (germline): SGHDN, FVKESK. The CDR3: CASSLGQSSYEQYF. The CDR3 DNA is TGTGCCAGCAGCCTGGGACAGAGCTCCTACGAGCAGTACTTC.

The V and J genes are TRBV4-1 and TRBJ2-3; 8 nucleotides match TRBD2. The CDR3 consists of 15 residues. V was pared by 2 bases and J by 5 bases, with 6 bases of the junction left unmatched. Germline CDR1 MGHRA, CDR2 YSYEKL. CDR3 bases: TGCGCCAGCAGCCAATATGGACTAGCAGTAGATACGCAGTATTTT. Translated: CASSQYGLAVDTQYF.

This chain connects TRBV19 to TRBJ1-2; 7 bases map to TRBD1. CDR3 length: 15 residues. V was pared by 3 bases and J by 4 bases, with 8 bases of the junction left unmatched. The germline CDR1 and CDR2 sequences are LNHDA and SQIVND (reference sequence). The CDR3 protein is CASSIYGTALYGYTF. The CDR3 coding sequence is TGTGCCAGTAGTATTTACGGGACAGCCCTCTATGGCTACACCTTC.

The V gene is TRBV7-9, the J gene TRBJ1-4, with TRBD1 matching over 10 bases. This CDR3 spans 19 amino acids. The V gene end was trimmed by 4 bases and the J gene end by 2 bases; junction bases not matched to a gene: 13. CDR1 SEHNR and CDR2 FQNEAQ come from the germline V gene (reference sequence). Here the CDR3 reads CASSSPLGQGGATNEKLFF. Written as DNA, the CDR3 is TGTGCCAGCAGCTCGCCCCTTGGACAGGGGGGGGCCACTAATGAAAAACTGTTTTTT.

This clone was detected a few times. The chain has TRBV12-5 and TRBJ1-5, with D hard to call. The V gene's germline CDR1 is LGHNT and CDR2 FRNRAP. The V end lost 0 bases, the J end lost 1 base, and 22 bases lay between the germline ends. This CDR3 region has 20 residues. DNA for the CDR3: TGTGCTAGTGGTTTGGTACCGGGCGGCCGGGAGGCCCGAAGCAATCAGCCCCAGCATTTT. Encoded protein: CASGLVPGGREARSNQPQHF. Combining the CDR3 with reference TRBV12-5 and TRBJ1-5 gives the whole variable domain DARVTQTPRHKVTEMGQEVTMRCQPILGHNTVFWYRQTMMQGLELLAYFRNRAPLDDSGMPKDRFSAEMPDATLATLKIQPSEPRDSAVYFCASGLVPGGREARSNQPQHFGDGTRLSIL.

The chain links TRBV12-3 or TRBV12-4 to TRBJ2-5; perhaps TRBD1 as D (6 bases). This CDR3 has 12 amino acids. Trimming pared 6 bases from V and 5 bases from J, leaving 10 bases between. CDR3 sequence (DNA): TGTGCCAGCAGACACAGGGAGGAGACCCAGTACTTC. Translated: CASRHREETQYF.

V and J are TRBV7-2 and TRBJ2-3, with D possibly being TRBD1 (5 bases). The CDR3 contains 15 residues. V dropped 3 bases and J dropped 4 bases, with 14 bases sitting between them. Germline V gene data show CDR1 as SGHTA and CDR2 as FQGNSA. The CDR3 coding sequence is TGTGCCAGCAGCTTGGGCGGCAGGGTGGCAGATACGCAGTATTTT. Amino acid sequence: CASSLGGRVADTQYF.

A remark on this clone: An end of the junction differs from the germline gene, which may be a read error. This rearrangement joins TRBV30 to TRBJ1-2; the match to TRBD1 covers 7 bases. The CDR3 loop spans 14 amino acids. CDR1 is GTSNPN and CDR2 is SVGIG in the germline V gene (reference sequence). The CDR3 loop reads CAWSVGTALARSYF. CDR3 in DNA: TGTGCCTGGAGTGTGGGGACAGCGTTGGCCCGATCCTACTTC.

This chain uses TRBV30 with TRBJ1-2, with 9 bases lining up with TRBD1. V lost 0 bases and J lost 7; bases outside the gene matches: 12. Germline loops: CDR1 GTSNPN, CDR2 SVGIG (reference sequence). This CDR3 has 16 amino acids. The CDR3 spells CAWSVGVGTGSIGYTF. In DNA, the CDR3 is TGTGCCTGGAGTGTAGGGGTAGGGACAGGGAGCATTGGCTACACCTTC.

This chain links TRBV27 with TRBJ1-6; D is unresolved. Germline assignment: CDR1 MNHEY and CDR2 SMNVEV (reference sequence). The CDR3 length is 15 residues. Trimming took 2 bases from V and 7 from J, leaving 12 bases between them. CDR3 coding DNA: TGTGCCAGCAGTTTAAATGGGGTCTGGAATTCACCCCTCCACTTT. It is translated as CASSLNGVWNSPLHF.

V and J are TRBV5-6 and TRBJ2-1, with 12 bases matching TRBD2. Per the germline V gene, CDR1 is SGHDT and CDR2 is YYEEEE. There are 17 residues in the CDR3. The trim removed 2 bases at V and 7 bases at J, leaving 10 bases unmatched. The CDR3 DNA reads as TGTGCCAGCAGCTTTGCGACTAGCGGGAGACCTTGGAATGAGCAGTTCTTC. Amino acid sequence: CASSFATSGRPWNEQFF.

The genes are TRBV7-2 and TRBJ2-3, with D perhaps assigned TRBD1 or TRBD2 (5 bases each). The CDR3 covers 17 residues. V lost 1 base and J lost 2, with 16 bases in between. The germline CDR1 and CDR2 sequences are SGHTA and FQGNSA. The CDR3 DNA reads TGTGCCAGCAGCTTAGGCCCTTTTGGGGGAATCACAGATACGCAGTATTTT. Translating gives CASSLGPFGGITDTQYF.